The clone carrying this T cell receptor (beta chain) was seen ten or more times. Germline CDR1 SEHNR, CDR2 FQNEAQ (reference sequence). The trim removed 7 bases at V and 5 bases at J, leaving 11 bases unmatched. The CDR3 runs to 14 residues. These data originate in a study of T-cell reconstitution after alpha-beta-depleted transplantation in children. Library preparation (for TCRbeta) was performed with unique molecular identifiers. MiXCR was run by TCRdb on the PCR reads, yielding one entry per CDR3 protein. Seen here are fewer than 550,000 distinct CDR3 sequences, more than 9% observed once, and the top ten hold 2% to 2.5%.

The rearrangement joins TRBV7-9 to TRBJ2-7; 7 nucleotides align to TRBD1. The source material was PBMCs, sampled before TCRalphabeta/CD19-depleted stem cell transplant. This TCR was recovered from a child aged 2 to 15 with inherited bone marrow failure, due to receive a stem cell transplant. CDR3 region: CASKGDSLRDEQYF. CDR3 nucleotides: TGTGCCAGCAAGGGGGACAGCCTCAGGGACGAGCAGTACTTC.